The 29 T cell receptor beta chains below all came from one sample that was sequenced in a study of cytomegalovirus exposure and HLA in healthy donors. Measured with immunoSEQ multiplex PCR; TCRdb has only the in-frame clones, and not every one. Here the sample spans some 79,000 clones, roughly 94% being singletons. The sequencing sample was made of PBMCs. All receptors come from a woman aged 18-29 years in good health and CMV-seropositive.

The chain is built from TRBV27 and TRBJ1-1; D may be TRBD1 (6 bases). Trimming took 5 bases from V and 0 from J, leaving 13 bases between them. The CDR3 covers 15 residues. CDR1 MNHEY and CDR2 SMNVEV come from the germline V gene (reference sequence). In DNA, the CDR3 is TGTGCCAGCAGTCACGCGGACAGCTTGAACACTGAAGCTTTCTTT. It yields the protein CASSHADSLNTEAFF.

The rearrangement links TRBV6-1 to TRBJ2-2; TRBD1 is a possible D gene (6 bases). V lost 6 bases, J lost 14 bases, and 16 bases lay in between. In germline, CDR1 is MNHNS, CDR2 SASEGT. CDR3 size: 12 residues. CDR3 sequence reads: CASRNTWGQLFF. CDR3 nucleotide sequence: TGTGCCAGCAGGAATACGTGGGGGCAACTGTTTTTT.

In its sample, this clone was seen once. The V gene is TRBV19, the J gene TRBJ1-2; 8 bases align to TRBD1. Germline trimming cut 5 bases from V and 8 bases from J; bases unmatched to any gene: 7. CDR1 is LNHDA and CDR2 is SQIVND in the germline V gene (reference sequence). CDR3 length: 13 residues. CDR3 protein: CASSPERDRGYTF. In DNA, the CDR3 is TGTGCCAGTAGTCCAGAAAGGGACAGGGGCTACACCTTC.

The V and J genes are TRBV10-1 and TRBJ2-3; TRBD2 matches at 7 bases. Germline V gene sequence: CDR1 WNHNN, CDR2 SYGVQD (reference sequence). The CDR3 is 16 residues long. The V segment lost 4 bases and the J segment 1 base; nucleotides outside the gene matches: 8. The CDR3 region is CASSVGGTTCTDTQYF. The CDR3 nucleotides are TGCGCCAGCAGTGTAGGAGGGACTACCTGCACAGATACGCAGTATTTT.

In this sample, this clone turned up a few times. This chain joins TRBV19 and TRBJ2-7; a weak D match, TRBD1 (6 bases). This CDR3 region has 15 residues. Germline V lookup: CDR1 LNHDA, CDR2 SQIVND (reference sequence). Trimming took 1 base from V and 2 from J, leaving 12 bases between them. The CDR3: CASSIGGTPTYEQYF. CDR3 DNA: TGTGCCAGTAGTATAGGTGGGACACCGACCTACGAGCAGTACTTC.

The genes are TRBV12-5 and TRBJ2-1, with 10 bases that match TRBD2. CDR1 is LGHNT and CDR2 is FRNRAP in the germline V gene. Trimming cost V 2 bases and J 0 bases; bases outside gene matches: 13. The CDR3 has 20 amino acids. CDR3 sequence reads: CASGLIQPSGGLSSYNEQFF. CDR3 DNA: TGTGCTAGTGGTTTGATACAACCTAGCGGGGGCCTGAGCTCCTACAATGAGCAGTTCTTC.

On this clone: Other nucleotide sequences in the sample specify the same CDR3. The CDR3 sequence: CASSLGGRGNYGYTF. The CDR3 DNA sequence: TGTGCCAGCAGTTTGGGTGGAAGGGGTAACTATGGCTACACCTTC. The genes are TRBV28 and TRBJ1-2, with D possibly being TRBD1 (5 bases). This CDR3 comprises 15 residues. V dropped 3 bases and J dropped 1 base, with 12 bases sitting between them. CDR1 and CDR2 (germline): MDHEN, SYDVKM.

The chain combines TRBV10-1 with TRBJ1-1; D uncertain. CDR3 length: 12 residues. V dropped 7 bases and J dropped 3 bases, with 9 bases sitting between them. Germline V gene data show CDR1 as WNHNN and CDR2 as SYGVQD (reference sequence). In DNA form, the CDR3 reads TGCGCCAGCAAACACGGGGACACTGAAGCTTTCTTT. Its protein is CASKHGDTEAFF.

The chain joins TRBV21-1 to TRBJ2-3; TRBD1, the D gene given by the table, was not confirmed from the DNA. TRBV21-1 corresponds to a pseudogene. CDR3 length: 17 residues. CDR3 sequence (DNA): TGTGCCAGCAGCAAAGGAGGCTTCAGGGGCGGCACAGATACGCAGTATTTT. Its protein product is CASSKGGFRGGTDTQYF.

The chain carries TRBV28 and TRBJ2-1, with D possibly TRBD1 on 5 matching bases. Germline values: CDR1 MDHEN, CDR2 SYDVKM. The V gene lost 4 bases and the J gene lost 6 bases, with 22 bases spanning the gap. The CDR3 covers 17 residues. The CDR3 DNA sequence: TGTGCCAGCAGTTCCCCTCGGCCGAAGGCTGGGGCCAATGAGCAGTTCTTC. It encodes CASSSPRPKAGANEQFF.

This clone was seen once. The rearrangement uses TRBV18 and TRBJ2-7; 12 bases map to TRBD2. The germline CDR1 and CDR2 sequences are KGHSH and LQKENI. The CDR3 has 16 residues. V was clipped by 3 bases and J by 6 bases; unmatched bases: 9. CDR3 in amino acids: CASSPWASGGAGEQYF. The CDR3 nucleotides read TGTGCCAGCTCACCTTGGGCTAGCGGGGGGGCCGGCGAGCAGTACTTC.

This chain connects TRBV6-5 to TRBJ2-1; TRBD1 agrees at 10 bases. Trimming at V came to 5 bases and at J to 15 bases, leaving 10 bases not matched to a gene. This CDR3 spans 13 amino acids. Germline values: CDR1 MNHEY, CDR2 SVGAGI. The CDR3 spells CASSPRDRGVGFF. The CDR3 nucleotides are TGTGCCAGCAGTCCTCGGGACAGGGGCGTTGGGTTCTTC.

CDR3 sequence (DNA): TGTGCCAGCAGTTCGGTCCAGCCCCAGCATTTT. Translated, it gives CASSSVQPQHF. The genes are TRBV28 and TRBJ1-5; no firm D call. Trimming removed 4 bases from V and 7 bases from J, with 5 bases in between. This CDR3 spans 11 amino acids. Germline CDR1 MDHEN, CDR2 SYDVKM. Variable domain in full (rest from reference TRBV28 and TRBJ1-5): DVKVTQSSRYLVKRTGEKVFLECVQDMDHENMFWYRQDPGLGLRLIYFSYDVKMKEKGDIPEGYSVSREKKERFSLILESASTNQTSMYLCASSSVQPQHFGDGTRLSIL.

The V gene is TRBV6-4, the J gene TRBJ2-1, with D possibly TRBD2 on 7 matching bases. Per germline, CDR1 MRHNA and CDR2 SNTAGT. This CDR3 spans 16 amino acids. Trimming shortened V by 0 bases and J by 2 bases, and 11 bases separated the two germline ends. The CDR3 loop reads CASSDSTRGPYNEQFF. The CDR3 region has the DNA TGTGCCAGCAGTGACTCGACGCGGGGGCCCTACAATGAGCAGTTCTTC.

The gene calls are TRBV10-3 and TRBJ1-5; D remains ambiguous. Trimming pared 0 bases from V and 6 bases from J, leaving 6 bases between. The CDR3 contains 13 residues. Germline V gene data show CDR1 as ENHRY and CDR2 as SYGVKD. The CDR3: CAISESAGQPQHF. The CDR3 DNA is TGTGCCATCAGTGAGTCTGCCGGTCAGCCCCAGCATTTT.

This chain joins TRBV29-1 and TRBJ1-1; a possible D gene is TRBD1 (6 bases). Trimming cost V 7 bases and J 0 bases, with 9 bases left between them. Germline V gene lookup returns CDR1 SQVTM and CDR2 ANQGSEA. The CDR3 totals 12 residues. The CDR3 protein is CSGQGMNTEAFF. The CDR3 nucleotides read TGCAGCGGCCAGGGGATGAACACTGAAGCTTTCTTT.

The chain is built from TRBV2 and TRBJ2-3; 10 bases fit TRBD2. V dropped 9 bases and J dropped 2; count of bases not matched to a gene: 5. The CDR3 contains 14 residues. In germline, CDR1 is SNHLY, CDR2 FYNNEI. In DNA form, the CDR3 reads TGTGCCAGGAAACTAGCGGGGACCACAGATACGCAGTATTTT. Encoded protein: CARKLAGTTDTQYF.

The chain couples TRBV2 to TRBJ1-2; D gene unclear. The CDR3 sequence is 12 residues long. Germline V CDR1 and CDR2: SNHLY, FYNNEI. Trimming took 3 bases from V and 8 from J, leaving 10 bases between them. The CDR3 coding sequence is TGTGCCAGCAGTGATAGGAGGGAGGGCTACACCTTC. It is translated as CASSDRREGYTF. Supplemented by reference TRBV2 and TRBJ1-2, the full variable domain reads EPEVTQTPSHQVTQMGQEVILRCVPISNHLYFYWYRQILGQKVEFLVSFYNNEISEKSEIFDDQFSVERPDGSNFTLKIRSTKLEDSAMYFCASSDRREGYTFGSGTRLTVV.

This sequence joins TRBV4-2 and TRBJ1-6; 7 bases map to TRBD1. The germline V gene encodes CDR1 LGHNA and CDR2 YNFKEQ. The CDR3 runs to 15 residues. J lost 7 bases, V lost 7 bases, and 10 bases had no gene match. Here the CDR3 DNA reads TGTGCCAGCACCCAGACGGCAGGGGGAAATTCACCCCTCCACTTT. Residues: CASTQTAGGNSPLHF.

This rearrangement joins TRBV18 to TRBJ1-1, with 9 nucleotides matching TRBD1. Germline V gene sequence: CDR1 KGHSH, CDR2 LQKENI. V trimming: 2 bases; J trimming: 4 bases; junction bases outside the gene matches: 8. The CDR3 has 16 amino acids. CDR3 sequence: CASSPSFEQGATEAFF. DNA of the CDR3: TGTGCCAGCTCACCAAGTTTCGAACAGGGGGCCACTGAAGCTTTCTTT.

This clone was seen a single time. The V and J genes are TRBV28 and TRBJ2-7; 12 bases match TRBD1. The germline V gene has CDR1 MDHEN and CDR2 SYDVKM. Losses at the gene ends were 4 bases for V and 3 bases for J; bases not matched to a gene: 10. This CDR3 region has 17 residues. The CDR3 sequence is CASSSPGQGARGYEQYF. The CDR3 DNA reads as TGTGCCAGCAGTTCCCCGGGACAGGGGGCGCGGGGCTACGAGCAGTACTTC.

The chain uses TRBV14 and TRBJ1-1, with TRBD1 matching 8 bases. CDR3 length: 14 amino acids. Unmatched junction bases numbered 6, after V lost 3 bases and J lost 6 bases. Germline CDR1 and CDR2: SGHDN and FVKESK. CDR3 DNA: TGTGCCAGCAGCCAGAGGACAGGGTTCGCTGAAGCTTTCTTT. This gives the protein CASSQRTGFAEAFF.

CDR3 nucleotide sequence: TGTGCCAGCAGTGAATACGGGTCCAGAGGAGAGACCCAGTACTTC. The encoded protein is CASSEYGSRGETQYF. This chain joins TRBV6-1 and TRBJ2-5, with D unresolved. CDR1 MNHNS and CDR2 SASEGT come from the germline V gene. The CDR3 runs to 15 residues. The ends were cut back, 2 bases at V and 4 bases at J, with 14 bases in the middle.

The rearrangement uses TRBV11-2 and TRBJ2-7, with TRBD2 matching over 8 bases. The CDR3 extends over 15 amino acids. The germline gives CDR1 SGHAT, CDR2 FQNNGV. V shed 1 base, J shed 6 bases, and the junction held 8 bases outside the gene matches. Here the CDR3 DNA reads TGTGCCAGCAGCTTAGGTGTGGGACTAGAACGCGAGCAGTACTTC. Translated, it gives CASSLGVGLEREQYF.

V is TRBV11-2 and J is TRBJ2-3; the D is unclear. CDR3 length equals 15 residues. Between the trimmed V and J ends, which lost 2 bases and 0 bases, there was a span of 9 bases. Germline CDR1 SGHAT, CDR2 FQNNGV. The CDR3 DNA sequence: TGTGCCAGCAGCTTATATTCGCGTAGCACAGATACGCAGTATTTT. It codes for CASSLYSRSTDTQYF.

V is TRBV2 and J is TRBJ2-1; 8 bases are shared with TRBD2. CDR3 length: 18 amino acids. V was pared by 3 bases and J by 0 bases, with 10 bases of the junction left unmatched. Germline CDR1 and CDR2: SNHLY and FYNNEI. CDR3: CASSDLLAGQSSYNEQFF. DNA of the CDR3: TGTGCCAGCAGTGATCTGCTAGCGGGCCAAAGCTCCTACAATGAGCAGTTCTTC.

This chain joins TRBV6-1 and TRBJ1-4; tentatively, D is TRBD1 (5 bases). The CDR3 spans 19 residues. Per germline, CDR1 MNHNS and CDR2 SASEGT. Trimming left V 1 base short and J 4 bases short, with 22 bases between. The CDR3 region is CASSEDFFGSEGRNEKLFF. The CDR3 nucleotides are TGTGCCAGCAGTGAAGATTTTTTCGGGAGCGAGGGGCGTAATGAAAAACTGTTTTTT.

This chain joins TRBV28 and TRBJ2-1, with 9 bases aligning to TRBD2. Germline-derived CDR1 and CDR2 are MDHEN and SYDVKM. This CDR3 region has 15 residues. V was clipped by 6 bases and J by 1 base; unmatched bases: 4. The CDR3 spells CASRRGGGSYNEQFF. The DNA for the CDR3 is TGTGCCAGCAGACGCGGGGGGGGTTCCTACAATGAGCAGTTCTTC.

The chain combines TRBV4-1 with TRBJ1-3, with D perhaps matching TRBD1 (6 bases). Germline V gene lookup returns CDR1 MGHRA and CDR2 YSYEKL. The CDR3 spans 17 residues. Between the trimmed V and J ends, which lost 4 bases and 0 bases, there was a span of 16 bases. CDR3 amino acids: CASSPRAGATSGNTIYF. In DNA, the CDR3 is TGCGCCAGCAGCCCCCGGGCAGGGGCTACCTCTGGAAACACCATATATTTT.